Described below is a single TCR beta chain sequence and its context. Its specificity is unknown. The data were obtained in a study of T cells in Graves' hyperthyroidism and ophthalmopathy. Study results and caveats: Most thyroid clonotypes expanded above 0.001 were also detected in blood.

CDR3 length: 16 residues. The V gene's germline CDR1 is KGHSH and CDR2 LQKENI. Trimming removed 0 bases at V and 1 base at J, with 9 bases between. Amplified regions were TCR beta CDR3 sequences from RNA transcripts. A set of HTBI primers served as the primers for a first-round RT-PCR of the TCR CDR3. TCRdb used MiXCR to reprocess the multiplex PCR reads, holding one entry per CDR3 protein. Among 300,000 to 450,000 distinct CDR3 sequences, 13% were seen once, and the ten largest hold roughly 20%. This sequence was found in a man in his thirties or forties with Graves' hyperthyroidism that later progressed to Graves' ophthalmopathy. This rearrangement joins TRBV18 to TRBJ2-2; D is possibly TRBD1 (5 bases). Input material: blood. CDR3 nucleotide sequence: TGTGCCAGCTCACCACCGTGGCAGGGGAACACCGGGGAGCTGTTTTTT. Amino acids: CASSPPWQGNTGELFF.